This T cell receptor beta chain emerged from a study of tissue T cells after allogeneic stem cell transplantation. Findings and limits, study-wide: Some tissue clones might be persisting host cells; their alloreactivity or antigen specificity was not determined. Shared clones across patients were few; motif clustering revealed tissue-specific shared signatures.

CDR1 is LGHNA and CDR2 is YNLKQL in the germline V gene (reference sequence). The CDR3 is 14 amino acids. With 4 bases clipped from V and 2 bases from J, the junction kept 1 base outside the gene matches. Some clones are missing from TCRdb's copy, which holds only in-frame ones; the method was immunoSEQ multiplex PCR. The table includes 40,000 to 60,000 clones, around 73% detected once. In regard to this clone: Its antigen is still unknown. Gene names are mouse gene names. The DNA ends 1 residue before the CDR3 does, and the rest of the CDR3 is filled in from the germline J gene.

Sequenced input: sorted cells pooled from one or two spleens. This chain links TRBV5 with TRBJ1-4; 7 positions match TRBD1. The source is a pool of C57BL/6 mice in good health. CDR3 region: CASSPQGSNERLFF. The sequenced part of the CDR3 DNA is TGTGCCAGCAGCCCACAGGGGTCCAACGAAAGATTATTT.